This T cell receptor beta chain derives from a study of blood T cell repertoires in COVID-19 (dated by TCRdb to about 2020). Background for the entire study: Collaborator samples came from the United States, Italy and Spain and covered acute and convalescent phases of COVID-19. The material from the prospective study consisted of cDNA or gDNA derived from T cells, B-cell-depleted T cells, or PBMCs. Subjects who had been exposed to COVID-19, were actively infected with it, or had recovered from it provided the deeply sampled blood TCRbeta repertoires that made up the dataset. A freely available public database, intended as a resource for researchers studying the immune response to SARS-CoV-2, is where the repertoires were released. The samples were drawn from the first 160 participants of the ongoing ImmuneRACE study and from 1,254 subjects provided by 6 global collaborators. A de-identified subject ID, COVID-19 status, age in years and sex were almost always included in the sample metadata. Where available, HLA class I and class II types were obtained from metadata supplied by the sample provider rather than from assay-based typing. Here is what the overall study found, with its caveats: The amount of clinical and demographic metadata varied by source and participant and was provided uncurated.

Sequences SGHNT (CDR1) and YENEEA (CDR2) are obtained from the germline V gene. The CDR3, from cysteine to phenylalanine, totals 12 residues. The entry retains the CDR3 DNA only, 36 bases that are in frame from base 1. Trimming costs V 4 bases and J 4 bases, and their ends lie 8 bases apart. TCRbeta CDR3 regions were amplified from genomic DNA by means of the immunoSEQ Assay, a bias-controlled multiplex PCR. Concerning the study's data processing: Within the assay, amplification of reference gene primers was used to estimate how many nucleated cells each sample contained. To quantify the absolute abundance of each unique TCRbeta CDR3 rearrangement, sequence reads were collapsed and filtered. For each sample, productive Simpson clonality was calculated as the square root of Simpson's diversity index over productive rearrangements. Not all clones reach the TCRdb copy of this immuneACCESS table, which keeps in-frame sequences only. Checked studies attribute under half of the gap to unresolved V genes and leave the rest unexplained. V, J and clone size derive from that table, while D and trimming were established from the DNA sequence. Within this sample are 200,000 to 250,000 clones, with 70% to 90% of them counted one time only. Clones ranked in the top ten supply 2% to 3% of the sample.

At one collaborating source in Seattle, patients were enrolled during active infection and were followed longitudinally through the course of disease. The collaborating institutions used their own protocols to collect whole blood in K2EDTA tubes. For TCRbeta analysis, collaborators shipped samples in one of three forms: frozen whole blood, isolated PBMCs, or DNA extracted from either of those sample types. Points on this clone: The antigen this receptor binds is unknown. The input lacks base qualities; no much larger clone sits a single base away.

Material for sequencing was peripheral blood. The receptor's source is a woman aged 65 to 85 with COVID-19, enrolled during active disease. The receptor chain draws on TRBV11-3 and TRBJ2-7; the D region possibly corresponds to TRBD1 (5 bases align). The DNA sequence follows: TGTGCCAGCAGCTGGGGCCAATACGAGCAGTACTTC. This sequence encodes CASSWGQYEQYF. Here the CDR3 is joined to the reference TRBV11-3 and TRBJ2-7 genes, and the full variable domain is: EAGVVQSPRYKIIEKKQPVAFWCNPISGHNTLYWYLQNLGQGPELLIRYENEEAVDDSQLPKDRFSAERLKGVDSTLKIQPAELGDSAVYLCASSWGQYEQYFGPGTRLTVT.